These 4 T cell receptor beta chains share one sample of origin, sequenced in a study of cytomegalovirus exposure and HLA in healthy donors. The study ran its PCR with 60 Vbeta and 13 Jbeta primers. Only in-frame clones appear in the TCRdb table, and some are missing; sequencing was by immunoSEQ multiplex PCR. The data show 130,000 to 150,000 clones, around 80% seen once. Material for sequencing was PBMCs. These receptors were obtained from a man aged 40-49 years in good health and CMV-seropositive.

This clone was seen a single time. The chain recombines TRBV9 with TRBJ2-1, with 8 positions matching TRBD2. Trimming took 0 bases from V and 0 from J; bases not matched to a gene: 5. This CDR3 has 17 residues. Germline CDR1 reads SGDLS; CDR2 reads YYNGEE. CDR3 sequence reads: CASSVGGRHRSYNEQFF. In nucleotides, the CDR3 is TGTGCCAGCAGCGTAGGCGGGAGGCACCGCTCCTACAATGAGCAGTTCTTC. Full variable domain (outside the CDR3, taken from reference TRBV9 and TRBJ2-1): DSGVTQTPKHLITATGQRVTLRCSPRSGDLSVYWYQQSLDQGLQFLIQYYNGEERAKGNILERFSAQQFPDLHSELNLSSLELGDSALYFCASSVGGRHRSYNEQFFGPGTRLTVL.

Here the CDR3 DNA reads TGTGCCAGCTCGACTAGCGGGAGTAATGAGCAGTTCTTC. Protein: CASSTSGSNEQFF. V usage is TRBV2 and J usage is TRBJ2-1; 12 bases map to TRBD2. CDR1 and CDR2 from the germline V gene are SNHLY and FYNNEI. Trimming cost V 8 bases and J 7 bases; bases outside gene matches: 3. CDR3 length: 13 amino acids.

This clone was counted a single time. The V and J genes are TRBV6-5 and TRBJ1-4, with a weak D call TRBD1 (5 bases). Trimming pared 6 bases from V and 8 bases from J, leaving 19 bases between. This CDR3 comprises 15 residues. The germline V gene encodes CDR1 MNHEY and CDR2 SVGAGI. CDR3 nucleotides: TGTGCCAGCAGGCCCGGGGGGAGGGTAGGCGAAAAACTGTTTTTT. Its protein product is CASRPGGRVGEKLFF.

The chain recombines TRBV7-3 with TRBJ2-7; a weak D match, TRBD1 (5 bases). V lost 1 base and J 2 bases, leaving 9 bases between the germline ends. This CDR3 spans 14 amino acids. Germline assignment: CDR1 SGHTA and CDR2 FQGTGA. The CDR3 DNA sequence: TGTGCCAGCAGCTTAAGCTGGGGCCCCTACGAGCAGTACTTC. Protein: CASSLSWGPYEQYF.